The 12 T cell receptor beta chains reported below all come from one sample, sequenced in a study of T cell clones after liver transplantation. This table comes from immunoSEQ multiplex PCR, and its TCRdb copy is limited to in-frame clones, with some not included. The data contain roughly 67,000 clones, 85% to 95% of them singletons. The sample in question was CD4+ T cells from blood, obtained about 26 months after liver transplant. All receptors come from a human patient who received a liver transplant. Some T cells may be supplied by the graft donor.

The genes are TRBV27 and TRBJ2-4, with a possible D match to TRBD2 (5 bases). CDR3 length: 13 residues. CDR1 MNHEY and CDR2 SMNVEV come from the germline V gene (reference sequence). The V and J ends lost 8 bases and 2 bases respectively, with 10 bases between them. CDR3 in amino acids: CASGSLSKNIQYF. CDR3 bases: TGTGCCAGCGGGAGCTTATCCAAAAACATTCAGTACTTC.

The V and J genes are TRBV20-1 and TRBJ1-2; D may be TRBD1 (5 bases). Germline V gives CDR1 DFQATT, CDR2 SNEGSKA (reference sequence). CDR3 size: 11 residues. CDR3 loop: CSPLGGDGYTF. The CDR3 DNA follows: TGCTCACCCCTGGGGGGGGATGGCTACACCTTC.

As regards this clone: The sample carries other DNA sequences with the same CDR3. The chain combines TRBV11-3 with TRBJ1-3; the match to TRBD1 covers 8 bases. The V segment lost 5 bases and the J segment 2 bases; nucleotides outside the gene matches: 5. The germline gives CDR1 SGHNT, CDR2 YENEEA. The CDR3 totals 15 residues. Written as DNA, the CDR3 is TGTGCCAGCAGCCCCGGACAGGGTCCTGGAAACACCATATATTTT. Its translation: CASSPGQGPGNTIYF.

In nucleotides, the CDR3 is TGCGCCAGCACCTTCCAACCCGGGACAGGTAGTGAAAAACTGTTTTTT. Translation: CASTFQPGTGSEKLFF. The chain links TRBV5-1 to TRBJ1-4; 8 bases are a match to TRBD1. V trimming: 6 bases; J trimming: 7 bases; junction bases outside the gene matches: 14. From germline, CDR1 is SGHRS and CDR2 YFSETQ. This CDR3 is built from 16 residues.

This clone turned up a few times. The chain carries TRBV4-2 and TRBJ2-3; 7 bases align to TRBD1. This CDR3 is 17 amino acids long. V shed 3 bases, J shed 0 bases, and the junction held 9 bases outside the gene matches. Germline V gene data show CDR1 as LGHNA and CDR2 as YNFKEQ. The CDR3 loop reads CASSQRDLGGSTDTQYF. The CDR3 DNA reads as TGTGCCAGCAGCCAGAGGGATCTAGGGGGCAGCACAGATACGCAGTATTTT.

The chain couples TRBV11-2 to TRBJ2-3; D may correspond to TRBD1 or TRBD2 (5 bases each). The CDR3 has 14 amino acids. CDR1 is SGHAT and CDR2 is FQNNGV in the germline V gene. V was cut by 2 bases and J by 11 bases, with 17 bases left in between. This chain's CDR3 is CASSLNAGTAWQYF. CDR3 DNA: TGTGCCAGCAGCTTAAATGCAGGGACCGCCTGGCAGTATTTT.

The V call is TRBV7-9, the J call TRBJ2-4, with D tentatively TRBD2 (6 bases). Looked up from germline, CDR1 is SEHNR and CDR2 is FQNEAQ (reference sequence). The CDR3 extends over 17 amino acids. V shed 5 bases and J shed 0 bases, with 17 bases lying between them. CDR3 in amino acids: CASSPGDETLAKNIQYF. The DNA for the CDR3 is TGTGCCAGCAGCCCGGGGGACGAGACACTAGCCAAAAACATTCAGTACTTC. Looking up the rest from reference TRBV7-9 and TRBJ2-4 gives the full variable domain: DTGVSQNPRHKITKRGQNVTFRCDPISEHNRLYWYRQTLGQGPEFLTYFQNEAQLEKSRLLSDRFSAERPKGSFSTLEIQRTEQGDSAMYLCASSPGDETLAKNIQYFGAGTRLSVL.

The V gene is TRBV19, the J gene TRBJ2-7; 7 nucleotides line up with TRBD1. Germline trimming cut 3 bases from V and 3 bases from J; bases unmatched to any gene: 8. Germline lookup yields CDR1 LNHDA and CDR2 SQIVND (reference sequence). This CDR3 contains 15 residues. CDR3 coding DNA: TGTGCCAGTAGTATCATGACAGGGATTAACTACGAGCAGTACTTC. Its translation is CASSIMTGINYEQYF.

This chain uses TRBV18 with TRBJ2-3; the D gene could be TRBD1 or TRBD2 (5 bases each). Germline V lookup: CDR1 KGHSH, CDR2 LQKENI. The CDR3 totals 12 residues. The V and J ends lost 1 base and 6 bases respectively, with 5 bases between them. CDR3 DNA sequence: TGTGCCAGCTCACCACGGGGGGATACGCAGTATTTT. Amino acids: CASSPRGDTQYF.

The V gene is TRBV27, the J gene TRBJ2-7; TRBD1 matches 11 bases. CDR1 and CDR2 from the germline V gene are MNHEY and SMNVEV (reference sequence). J lost 2 bases, V lost 7 bases, and 10 bases had no gene match. This CDR3 is built from 16 residues. CDR3 DNA sequence: TGTGCCAGCACCCTACGAGGGGACAGGGGGGCCTACGAGCAGTACTTC. It specifies CASTLRGDRGAYEQYF.

This chain connects TRBV2 to TRBJ1-2; 8 bases align to TRBD1. In germline, CDR1 is SNHLY, CDR2 FYNNEI. There are 15 residues in the CDR3. After removal of 10 bases from V and 2 bases from J, the junction contained 12 bases not matched to a gene. As DNA, the CDR3 is TGTGCCACCTCGCTTTCGGACAGGGTAAACTATGGCTACACCTTC. It yields the protein CATSLSDRVNYGYTF.

The chain is built from TRBV29-1 and TRBJ2-5; possible D gene TRBD2, 5 bases. CDR1 is SQVTM and CDR2 is ANQGSEA in the germline V gene. The length of the CDR3 is 12 residues. The V end lost 3 bases, the J end lost 8 bases, and 13 bases lay between the germline ends. The CDR3 is CSVDGGQGTQYF. The CDR3, as DNA: TGCAGCGTTGATGGCGGGCAAGGAACCCAGTACTTC.